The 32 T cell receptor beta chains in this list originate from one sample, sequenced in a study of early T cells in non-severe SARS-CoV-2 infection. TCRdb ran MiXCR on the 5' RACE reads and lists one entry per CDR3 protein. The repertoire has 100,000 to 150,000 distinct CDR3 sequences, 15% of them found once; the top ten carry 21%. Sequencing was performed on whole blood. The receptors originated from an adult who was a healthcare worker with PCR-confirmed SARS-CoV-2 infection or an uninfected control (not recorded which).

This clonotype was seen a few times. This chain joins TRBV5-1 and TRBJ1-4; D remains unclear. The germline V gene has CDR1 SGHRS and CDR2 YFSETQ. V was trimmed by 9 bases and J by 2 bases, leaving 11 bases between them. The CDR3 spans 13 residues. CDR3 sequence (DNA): TGCGCCACTTCCCTTGCGACTAATGAAAAACTGTTTTTT. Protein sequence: CATSLATNEKLFF.

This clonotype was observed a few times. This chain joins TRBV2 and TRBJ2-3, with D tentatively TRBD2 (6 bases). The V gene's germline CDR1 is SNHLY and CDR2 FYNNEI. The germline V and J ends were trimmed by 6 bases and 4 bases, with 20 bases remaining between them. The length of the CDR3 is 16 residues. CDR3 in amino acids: CASRIEGGIGSDTQYF. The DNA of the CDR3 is TGTGCCAGCAGGATTGAAGGAGGGATCGGATCAGATACGCAGTATTTT.

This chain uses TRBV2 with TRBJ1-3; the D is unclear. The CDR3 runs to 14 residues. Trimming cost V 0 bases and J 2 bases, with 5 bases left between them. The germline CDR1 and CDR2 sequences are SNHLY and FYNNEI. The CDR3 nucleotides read TGTGCCAGCAGTGAAGCCCCAGCTGGAAACACCATATATTTT. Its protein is CASSEAPAGNTIYF.

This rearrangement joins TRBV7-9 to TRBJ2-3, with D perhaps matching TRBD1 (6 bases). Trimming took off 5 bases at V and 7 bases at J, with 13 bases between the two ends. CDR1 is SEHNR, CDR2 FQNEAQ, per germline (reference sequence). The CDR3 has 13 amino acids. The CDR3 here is CASSEEQGNTQYF. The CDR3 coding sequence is TGTGCCAGCAGCGAGGAACAGGGAAATACGCAGTATTTT.

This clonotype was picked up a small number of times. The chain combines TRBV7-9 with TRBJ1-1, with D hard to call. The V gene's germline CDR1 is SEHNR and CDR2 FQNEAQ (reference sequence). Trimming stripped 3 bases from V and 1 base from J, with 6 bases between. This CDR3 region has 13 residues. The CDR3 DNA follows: TGTGCCAGCAGCTTTGTACAGAACACTGAAGCTTTCTTT. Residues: CASSFVQNTEAFF.

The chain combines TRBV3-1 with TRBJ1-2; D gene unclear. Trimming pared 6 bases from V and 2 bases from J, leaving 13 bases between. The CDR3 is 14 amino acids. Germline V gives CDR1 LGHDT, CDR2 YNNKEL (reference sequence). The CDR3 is CASSSGASNYGYTF. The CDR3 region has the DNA TGTGCCAGCAGTTCGGGAGCTTCGAACTATGGCTACACCTTC. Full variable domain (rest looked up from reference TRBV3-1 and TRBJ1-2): DTAVSQTPKYLVTQMGNDKSIKCEQNLGHDTMYWYKQDSKKFLKIMFSYNNKELIINETVPNRFSPKSPDKAHLNLHINSLELGDSAVYFCASSSGASNYGYTFGSGTRLTVV.

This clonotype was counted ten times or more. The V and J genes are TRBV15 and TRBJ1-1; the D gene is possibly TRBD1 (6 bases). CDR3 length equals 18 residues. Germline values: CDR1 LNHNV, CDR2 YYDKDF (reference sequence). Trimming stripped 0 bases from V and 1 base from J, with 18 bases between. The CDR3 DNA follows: TGTGCCACCAGCAGAGATCTAGGAGGGGGTATAGGGAACACTGAAGCTTTCTTT. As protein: CATSRDLGGGIGNTEAFF.

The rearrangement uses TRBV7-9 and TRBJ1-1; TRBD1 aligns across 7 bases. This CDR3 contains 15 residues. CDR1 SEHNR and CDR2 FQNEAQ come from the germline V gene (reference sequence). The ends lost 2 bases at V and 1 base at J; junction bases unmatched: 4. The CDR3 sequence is CASSLPGQPNTEAFF. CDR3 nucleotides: TGTGCCAGCAGCTTACCGGGACAGCCGAACACTGAAGCTTTCTTT.

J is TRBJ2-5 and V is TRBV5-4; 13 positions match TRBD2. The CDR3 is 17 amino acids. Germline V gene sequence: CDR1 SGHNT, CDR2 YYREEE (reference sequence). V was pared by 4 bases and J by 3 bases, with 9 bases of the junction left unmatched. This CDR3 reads CASSPTSGGAVEETQYF. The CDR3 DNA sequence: TGTGCCAGCAGCCCCACTAGCGGGGGGGCGGTCGAAGAGACCCAGTACTTC.

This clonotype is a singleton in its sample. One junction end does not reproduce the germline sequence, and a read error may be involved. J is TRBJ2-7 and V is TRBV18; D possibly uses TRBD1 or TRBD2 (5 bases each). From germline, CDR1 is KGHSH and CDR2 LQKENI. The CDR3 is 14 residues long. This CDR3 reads CASSPGTGPYERYF. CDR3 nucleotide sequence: TGTGCCAGCTCACCGGGGACGGGCCCCTACGAGCGGTACTTC.

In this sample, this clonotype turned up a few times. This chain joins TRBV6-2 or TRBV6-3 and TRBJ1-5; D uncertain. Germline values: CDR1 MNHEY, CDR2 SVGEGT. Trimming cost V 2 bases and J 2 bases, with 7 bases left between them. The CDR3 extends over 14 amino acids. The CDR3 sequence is CASSYLKGNQPQHF. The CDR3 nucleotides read TGTGCCAGCAGTTACCTTAAGGGCAATCAGCCCCAGCATTTT.

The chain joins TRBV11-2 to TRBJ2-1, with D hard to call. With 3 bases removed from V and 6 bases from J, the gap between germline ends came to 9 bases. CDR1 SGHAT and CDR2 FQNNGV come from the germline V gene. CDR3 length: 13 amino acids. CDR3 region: CASSFNRLNEQFF. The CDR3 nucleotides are TGTGCCAGCAGCTTCAATCGACTCAATGAGCAGTTCTTC.

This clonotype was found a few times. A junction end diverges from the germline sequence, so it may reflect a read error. DNA for the CDR3: TGCAGTGCGAGAGATAGCGCGGGGTTCGACGAGCAGTACTTC. Its translation: CSARDSAGFDEQYF. The rearrangement joins TRBV20-1 to TRBJ2-7, with TRBD2 as a possible D gene (6 bases). The CDR3 extends over 14 amino acids. Germline V gene lookup returns CDR1 DFQATT and CDR2 SNEGSKA (reference sequence).

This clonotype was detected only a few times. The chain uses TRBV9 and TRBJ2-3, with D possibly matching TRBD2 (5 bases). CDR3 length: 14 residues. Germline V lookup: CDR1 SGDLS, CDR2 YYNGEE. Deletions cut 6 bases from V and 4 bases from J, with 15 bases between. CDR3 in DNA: TGTGCCAGCAAAGCTAGCCCCGAGGCAGATACGCAGTATTTT. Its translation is CASKASPEADTQYF. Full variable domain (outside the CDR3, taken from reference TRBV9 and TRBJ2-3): DSGVTQTPKHLITATGQRVTLRCSPRSGDLSVYWYQQSLDQGLQFLIQYYNGEERAKGNILERFSAQQFPDLHSELNLSSLELGDSALYFCASKASPEADTQYFGPGTRLTVL.

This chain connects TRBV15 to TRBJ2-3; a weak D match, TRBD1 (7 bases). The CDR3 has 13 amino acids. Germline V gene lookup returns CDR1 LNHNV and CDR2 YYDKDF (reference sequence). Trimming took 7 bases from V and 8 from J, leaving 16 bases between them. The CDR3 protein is CATNLQGRSTQYF. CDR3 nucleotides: TGTGCCACCAACCTACAGGGGAGGAGTACGCAGTATTTT.

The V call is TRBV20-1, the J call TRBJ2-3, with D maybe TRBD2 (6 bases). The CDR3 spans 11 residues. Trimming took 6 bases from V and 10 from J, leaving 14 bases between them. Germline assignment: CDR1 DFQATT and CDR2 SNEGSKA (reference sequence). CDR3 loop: CSAHLRDSQYF. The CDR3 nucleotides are TGCAGTGCCCACTTACGGGACTCGCAGTATTTT.

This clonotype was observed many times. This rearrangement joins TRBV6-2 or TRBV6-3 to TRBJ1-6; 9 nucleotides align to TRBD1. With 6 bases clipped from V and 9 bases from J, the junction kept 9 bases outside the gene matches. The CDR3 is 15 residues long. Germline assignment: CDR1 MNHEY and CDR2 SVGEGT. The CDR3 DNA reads TGTGCCAGCAGACCCCCAACAGGGGGCGGTTCACCCCTCCACTTT. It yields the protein CASRPPTGGGSPLHF.

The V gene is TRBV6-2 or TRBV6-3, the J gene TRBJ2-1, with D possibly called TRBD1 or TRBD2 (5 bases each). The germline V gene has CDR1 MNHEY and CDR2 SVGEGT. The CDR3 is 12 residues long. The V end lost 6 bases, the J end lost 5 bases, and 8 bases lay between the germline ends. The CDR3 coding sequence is TGTGCCAGCAGCGGGACGGACAATGAGCAGTTCTTC. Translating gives CASSGTDNEQFF.

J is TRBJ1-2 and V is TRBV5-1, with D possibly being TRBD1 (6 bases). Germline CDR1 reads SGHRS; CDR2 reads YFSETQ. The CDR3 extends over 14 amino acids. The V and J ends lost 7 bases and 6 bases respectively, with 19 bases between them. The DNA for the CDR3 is TGCGCCAGCGCGAGGCAGGGGCAAGAAGATGGCTACACCTTC. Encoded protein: CASARQGQEDGYTF.

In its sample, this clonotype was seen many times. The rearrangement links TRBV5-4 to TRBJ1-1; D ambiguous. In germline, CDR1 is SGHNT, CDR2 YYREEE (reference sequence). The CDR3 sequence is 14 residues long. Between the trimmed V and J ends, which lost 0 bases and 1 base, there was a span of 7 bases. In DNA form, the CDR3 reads TGTGCCAGCAGCTTGGATCGGACGAACACTGAAGCTTTCTTT. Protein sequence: CASSLDRTNTEAFF.

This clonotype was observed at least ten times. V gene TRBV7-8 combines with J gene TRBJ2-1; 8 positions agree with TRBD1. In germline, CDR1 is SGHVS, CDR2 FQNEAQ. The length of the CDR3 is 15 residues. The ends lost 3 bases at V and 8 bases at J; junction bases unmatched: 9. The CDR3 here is CASSFRTGSGDEQFF. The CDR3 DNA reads TGTGCCAGCAGCTTCAGGACAGGGAGTGGAGATGAGCAGTTCTTC.

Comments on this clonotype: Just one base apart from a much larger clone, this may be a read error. The DNA of the CDR3 is TGCGCCAGCAGCCAAGAGTTGGGGACATGGGGCGAGCAGTACTTC. Translation: CASSQELGTWGEQYF. The rearrangement links TRBV4-1 to TRBJ2-7, with D maybe TRBD1 (6 bases). This CDR3 has 15 amino acids. Germline lookup yields CDR1 MGHRA and CDR2 YSYEKL. V lost 0 bases and J lost 6, with 15 bases in between.

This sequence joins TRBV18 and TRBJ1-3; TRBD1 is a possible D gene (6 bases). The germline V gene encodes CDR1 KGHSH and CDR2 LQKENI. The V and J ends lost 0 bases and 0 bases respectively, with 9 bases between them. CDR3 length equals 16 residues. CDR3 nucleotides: TGTGCCAGCTCACCACCCGGGACAACCTCTGGAAACACCATATATTTT. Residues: CASSPPGTTSGNTIYF.

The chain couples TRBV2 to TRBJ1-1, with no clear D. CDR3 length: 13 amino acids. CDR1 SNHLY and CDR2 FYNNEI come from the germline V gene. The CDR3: CVRVRSVNTEAFF. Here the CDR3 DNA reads TGTGTCAGAGTGAGGTCGGTGAACACTGAAGCTTTCTTT. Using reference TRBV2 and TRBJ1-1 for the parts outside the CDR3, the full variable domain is EPEVTQTPSHQVTQMGQEVILRCVPISNHLYFYWYRQILGQKVEFLVSFYNNEISEKSEIFDDQFSVERPDGSNFTLKIRSTKLEDSAMYFCVRVRSVNTEAFFGQGTRLTVV.

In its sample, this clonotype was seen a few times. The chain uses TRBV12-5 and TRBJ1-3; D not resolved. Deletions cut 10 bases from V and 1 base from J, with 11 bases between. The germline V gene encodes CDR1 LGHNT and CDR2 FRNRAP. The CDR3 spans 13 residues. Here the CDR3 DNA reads TGTGCTACACCGGCCTTATCTGGAAACACCATATATTTT. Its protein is CATPALSGNTIYF.

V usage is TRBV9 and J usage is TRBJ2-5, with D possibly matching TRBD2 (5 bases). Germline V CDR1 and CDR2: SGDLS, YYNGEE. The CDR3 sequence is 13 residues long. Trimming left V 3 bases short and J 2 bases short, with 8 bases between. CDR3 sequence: CASSAGIQETQYF. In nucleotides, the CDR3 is TGTGCCAGCAGCGCCGGGATTCAAGAGACCCAGTACTTC.

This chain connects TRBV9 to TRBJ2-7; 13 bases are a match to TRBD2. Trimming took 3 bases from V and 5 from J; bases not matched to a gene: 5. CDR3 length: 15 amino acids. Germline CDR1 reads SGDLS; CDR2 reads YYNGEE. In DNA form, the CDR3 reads TGTGCCAGCAGCGGGGGACTAGCGGGACCCAACGAGCAGTACTTC. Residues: CASSGGLAGPNEQYF.

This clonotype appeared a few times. The CDR3 reads CAISRNLALGTDTQYF. In DNA form, the CDR3 reads TGTGCCATCAGCCGCAATCTAGCGCTGGGCACAGATACGCAGTATTTT. This rearrangement joins TRBV10-3 to TRBJ2-3, with a possible D match to TRBD2 (6 bases). The V gene lost 6 bases and the J gene lost 1 base, with 17 bases spanning the gap. The CDR3 contains 16 residues. The germline CDR1 and CDR2 sequences are ENHRY and SYGVKD.

In DNA, the CDR3 is TGTGCCAGCAGCACACGCCAGGGAGGTGTGGACGAGCAGTACTTC. Its protein is CASSTRQGGVDEQYF. V and J are TRBV7-2 and TRBJ2-7, with a weak D call TRBD2 (6 bases). The length of the CDR3 is 15 residues. Trimming left V 5 bases short and J 5 bases short, with 19 bases between. Germline-derived CDR1 and CDR2 are SGHTA and FQGNSA.

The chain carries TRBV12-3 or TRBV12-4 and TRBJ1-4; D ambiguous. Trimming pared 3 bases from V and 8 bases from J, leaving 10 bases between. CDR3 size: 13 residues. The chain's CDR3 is CASSLAGREKLFF. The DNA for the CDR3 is TGTGCCAGCAGTTTGGCCGGACGGGAAAAACTGTTTTTT.

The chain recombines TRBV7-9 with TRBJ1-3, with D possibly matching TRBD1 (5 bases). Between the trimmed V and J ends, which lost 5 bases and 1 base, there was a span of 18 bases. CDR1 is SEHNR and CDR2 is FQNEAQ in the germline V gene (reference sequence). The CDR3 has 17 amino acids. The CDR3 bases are TGTGCCAGCAGCAAGGGGTCGGTCAGAATGTCTGGAAACACCATATATTTT. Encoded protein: CASSKGSVRMSGNTIYF. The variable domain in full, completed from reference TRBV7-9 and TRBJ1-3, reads DTGVSQNPRHKITKRGQNVTFRCDPISEHNRLYWYRQTLGQGPEFLTYFQNEAQLEKSRLLSDRFSAERPKGSFSTLEIQRTEQGDSAMYLCASSKGSVRMSGNTIYFGEGSWLTVV.

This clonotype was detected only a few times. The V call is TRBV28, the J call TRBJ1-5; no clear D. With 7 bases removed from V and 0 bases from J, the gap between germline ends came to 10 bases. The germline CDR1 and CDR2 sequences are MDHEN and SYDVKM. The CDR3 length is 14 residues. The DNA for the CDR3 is TGTGCCAGCATTTGGGCATCTAGCAATCAGCCCCAGCATTTT. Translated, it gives CASIWASSNQPQHF.